Sequencing of this T cell receptor (beta chain) was carried out in a study of cytomegalovirus exposure and HLA in healthy donors. Study-level findings and limits: The study recorded 150 to 200 TCR beta chains that were cytomegalovirus-associated. In a later analysis, V- and J-gene trimming of beta chains associated with a DCLRE1C missense variant, replicated independently. Later, an analysis showed that TCR beta chains associated with HLA were more clonally expanded than others that were equally common.

The germline V and J ends were trimmed by 0 bases and 4 bases, with 9 bases remaining between them. The CDR3 sequence is 14 residues long. CDR1 and CDR2 (germline): SEHNR, FQNEAQ (reference sequence). The study ran its PCR with 60 Vbeta and 13 Jbeta primers. Clones were sequenced by immunoSEQ multiplex PCR, and TCRdb holds only the in-frame ones, with some missing. The sample carries more than 100,000 clones, about three quarters recorded once. As for this clone: The antigen remains unidentified.

This chain joins TRBV7-9 and TRBJ2-5; maybe TRBD2 (6 bases). Sequenced input: PBMCs. The receptor was isolated from a woman between 40 and 55 years old in good health and CMV-seropositive. CDR3 protein: CASSLAGGGETQYF. In nucleotides, the CDR3 is TGTGCCAGCAGCTTAGCGGGGGGAGGAGAGACCCAGTACTTC.